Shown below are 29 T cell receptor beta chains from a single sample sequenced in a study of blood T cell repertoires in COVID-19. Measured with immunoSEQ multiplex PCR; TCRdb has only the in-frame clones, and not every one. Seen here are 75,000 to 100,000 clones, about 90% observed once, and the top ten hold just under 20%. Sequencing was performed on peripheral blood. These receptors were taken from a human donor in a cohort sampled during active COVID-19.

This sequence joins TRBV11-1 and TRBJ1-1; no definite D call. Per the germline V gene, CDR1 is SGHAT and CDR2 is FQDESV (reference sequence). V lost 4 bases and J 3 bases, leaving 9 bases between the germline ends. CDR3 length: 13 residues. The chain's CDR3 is CASSSSSDTEAFF. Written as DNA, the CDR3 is TGTGCCAGCAGCTCCTCCTCCGACACTGAAGCTTTCTTT. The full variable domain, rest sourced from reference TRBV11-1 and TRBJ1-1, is EAEVAQSPRYKITEKSQAVAFWCDPISGHATLYWYRQILGQGPELLVQFQDESVVDDSQLPKDRFSAERLKGVDSTLKIQPAELGDSAMYLCASSSSSDTEAFFGQGTRLTVV.

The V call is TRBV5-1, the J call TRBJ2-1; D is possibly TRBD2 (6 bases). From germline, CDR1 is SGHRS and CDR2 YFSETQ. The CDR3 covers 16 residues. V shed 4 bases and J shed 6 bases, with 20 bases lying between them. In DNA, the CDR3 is TGCGCCAGCAGCGAATTGGGACTCCTTCGGGGCAATGAGCAGTTCTTC. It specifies CASSELGLLRGNEQFF.

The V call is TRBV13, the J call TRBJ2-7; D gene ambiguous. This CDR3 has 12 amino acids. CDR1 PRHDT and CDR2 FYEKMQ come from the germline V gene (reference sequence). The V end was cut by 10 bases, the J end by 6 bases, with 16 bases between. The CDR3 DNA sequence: TGTGCCACCCTCGTCCCTTCGGGCGAGCAGTACTTC. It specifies CATLVPSGEQYF.

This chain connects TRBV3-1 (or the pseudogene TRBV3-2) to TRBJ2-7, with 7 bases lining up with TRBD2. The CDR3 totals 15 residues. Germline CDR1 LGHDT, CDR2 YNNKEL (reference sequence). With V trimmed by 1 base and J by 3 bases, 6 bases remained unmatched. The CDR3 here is CASSQGLAAHYEQYF. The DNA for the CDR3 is TGTGCCAGCAGCCAAGGGCTAGCGGCCCACTACGAGCAGTACTTC.

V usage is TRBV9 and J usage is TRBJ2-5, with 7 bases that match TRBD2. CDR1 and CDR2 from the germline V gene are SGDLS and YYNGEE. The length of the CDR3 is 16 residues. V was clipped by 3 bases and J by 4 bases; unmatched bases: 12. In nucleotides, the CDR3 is TGTGCCAGCAGCGCGGGCGTGGGGGGGTCGGTAGAGACCCAGTACTTC. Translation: CASSAGVGGSVETQYF.

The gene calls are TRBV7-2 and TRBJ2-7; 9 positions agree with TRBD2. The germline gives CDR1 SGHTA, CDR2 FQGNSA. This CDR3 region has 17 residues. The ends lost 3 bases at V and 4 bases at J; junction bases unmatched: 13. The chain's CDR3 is CASSLGRSGGFSYEQYF. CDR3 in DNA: TGTGCCAGCAGCTTGGGTCGGAGCGGGGGGTTCTCGTACGAGCAGTACTTC. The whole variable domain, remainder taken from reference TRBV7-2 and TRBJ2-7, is GAGVSQSPSNKVTEKGKDVELRCDPISGHTALYWYRQSLGQGLEFLIYFQGNSAPDKSGLPSDRFSAERTGGSVSTLTIQRTQQEDSAVYLCASSLGRSGGFSYEQYFGPGTRLTVT.

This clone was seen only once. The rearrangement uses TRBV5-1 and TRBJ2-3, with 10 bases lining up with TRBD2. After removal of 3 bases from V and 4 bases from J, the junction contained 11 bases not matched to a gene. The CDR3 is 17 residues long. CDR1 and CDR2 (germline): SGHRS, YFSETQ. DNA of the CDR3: TGCGCCAGCAGCTCGGGATTTAGCGGGAGGAGTTCAGATACGCAGTATTTT. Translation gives CASSSGFSGRSSDTQYF.

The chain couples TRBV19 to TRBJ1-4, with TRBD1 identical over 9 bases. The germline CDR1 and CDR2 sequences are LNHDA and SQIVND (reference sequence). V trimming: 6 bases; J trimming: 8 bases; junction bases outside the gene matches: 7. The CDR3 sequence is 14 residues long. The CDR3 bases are TGTGCCAGTAGCAGGACAGGGGAAGGAGAAAAACTGTTTTTT. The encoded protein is CASSRTGEGEKLFF.

This chain's CDR3 is CASSSTSAGEQYF. The CDR3 DNA follows: TGCGCCAGCAGCTCCACCTCGGCCGGGGAGCAGTACTTC. The V gene is TRBV5-1, the J gene TRBJ2-7, with D hard to call. From germline, CDR1 is SGHRS and CDR2 YFSETQ. The V end was cut by 3 bases, the J end by 7 bases, with 14 bases between. This CDR3 has 13 residues. The whole variable domain, remainder taken from reference TRBV5-1 and TRBJ2-7, is KAGVTQTPRYLIKTRGQQVTLSCSPISGHRSVSWYQQTPGQGLQFLFEYFSETQRNKGNFPGRFSGRQFSNSRSEMNVSTLELGDSALYLCASSSTSAGEQYFGPGTRLTVT.

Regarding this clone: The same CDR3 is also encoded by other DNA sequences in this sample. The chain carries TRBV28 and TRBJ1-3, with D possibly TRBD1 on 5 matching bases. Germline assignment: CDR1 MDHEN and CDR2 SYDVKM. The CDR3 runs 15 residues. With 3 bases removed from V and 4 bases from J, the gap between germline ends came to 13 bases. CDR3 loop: CASSFQGGSGNTIYF. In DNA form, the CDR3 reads TGTGCCAGCAGTTTCCAGGGTGGCTCCGGAAACACCATATATTTT.

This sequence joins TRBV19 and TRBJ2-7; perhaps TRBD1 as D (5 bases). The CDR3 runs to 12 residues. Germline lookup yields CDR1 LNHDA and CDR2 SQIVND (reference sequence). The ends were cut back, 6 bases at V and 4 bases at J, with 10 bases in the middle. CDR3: CASRGAGYEQYF. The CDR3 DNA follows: TGTGCCAGTAGAGGGGCAGGGTACGAGCAGTACTTC.

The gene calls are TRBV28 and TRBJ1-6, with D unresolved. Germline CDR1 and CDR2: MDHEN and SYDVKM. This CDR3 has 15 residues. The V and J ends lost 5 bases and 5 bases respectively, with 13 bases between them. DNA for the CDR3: TGTGCCAGCAGTCCATCCCTATCCCATAATTCACCCCTCCACTTT. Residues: CASSPSLSHNSPLHF. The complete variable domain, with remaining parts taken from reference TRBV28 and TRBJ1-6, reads DVKVTQSSRYLVKRTGEKVFLECVQDMDHENMFWYRQDPGLGLRLIYFSYDVKMKEKGDIPEGYSVSREKKERFSLILESASTNQTSMYLCASSPSLSHNSPLHFGNGTRLTVT.

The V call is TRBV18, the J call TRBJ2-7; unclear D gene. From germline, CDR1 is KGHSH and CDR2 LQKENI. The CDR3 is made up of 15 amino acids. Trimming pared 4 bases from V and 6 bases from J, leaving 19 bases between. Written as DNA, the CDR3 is TGTGCCAGCTCACGTGAACGGCAGCAAGCGCCCGAGCAGTACTTC. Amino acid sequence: CASSRERQQAPEQYF.

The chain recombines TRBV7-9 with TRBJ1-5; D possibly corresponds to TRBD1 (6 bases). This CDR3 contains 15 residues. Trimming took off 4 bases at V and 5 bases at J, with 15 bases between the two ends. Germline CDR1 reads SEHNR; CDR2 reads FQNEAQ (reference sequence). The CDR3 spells CASSSGQRRDQPQHF. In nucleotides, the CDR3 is TGTGCCAGCAGCTCTGGACAGAGAAGGGATCAGCCCCAGCATTTT.

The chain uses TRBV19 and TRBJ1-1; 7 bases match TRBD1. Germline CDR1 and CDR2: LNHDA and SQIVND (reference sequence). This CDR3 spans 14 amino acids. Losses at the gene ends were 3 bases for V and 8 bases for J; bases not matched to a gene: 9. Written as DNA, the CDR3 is TGTGCCAGTAGTATTTATCGACAGGGCAACGAAGCTTTCTTT. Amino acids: CASSIYRQGNEAFF. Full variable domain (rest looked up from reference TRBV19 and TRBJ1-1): DGGITQSPKYLFRKEGQNVTLSCEQNLNHDAMYWYRQDPGQGLRLIYYSQIVNDFQKGDIAEGYSVSREKKESFPLTVTSAQKNPTAFYLCASSIYRQGNEAFFGQGTRLTVV.

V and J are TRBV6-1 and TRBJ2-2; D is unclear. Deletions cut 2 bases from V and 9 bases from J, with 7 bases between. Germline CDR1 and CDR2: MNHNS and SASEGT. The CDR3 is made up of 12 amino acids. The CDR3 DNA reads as TGTGCCAGCAGTGAACTTTTAAGGGAGCTGTTTTTT. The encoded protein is CASSELLRELFF.

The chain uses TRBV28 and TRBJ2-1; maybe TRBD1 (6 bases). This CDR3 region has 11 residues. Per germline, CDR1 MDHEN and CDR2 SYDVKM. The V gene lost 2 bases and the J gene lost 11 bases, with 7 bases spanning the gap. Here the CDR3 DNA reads TGTGCCAGCAGTTTAGGGACACAGCAGTTCTTC. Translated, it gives CASSLGTQQFF.

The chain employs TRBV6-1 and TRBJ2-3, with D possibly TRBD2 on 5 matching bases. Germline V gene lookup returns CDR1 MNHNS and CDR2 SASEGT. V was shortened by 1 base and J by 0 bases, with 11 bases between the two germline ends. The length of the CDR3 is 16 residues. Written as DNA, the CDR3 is TGTGCCAGCAGTGAAGAGAGGGCCGCTAGCACAGATACGCAGTATTTT. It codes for CASSEERAASTDTQYF.

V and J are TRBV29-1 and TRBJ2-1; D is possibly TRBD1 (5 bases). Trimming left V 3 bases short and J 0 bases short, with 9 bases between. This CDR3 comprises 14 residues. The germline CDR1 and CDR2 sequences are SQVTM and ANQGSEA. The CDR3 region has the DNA TGCAGCGTTGAGGGGCAAAACTCCTACAATGAGCAGTTCTTC. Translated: CSVEGQNSYNEQFF.

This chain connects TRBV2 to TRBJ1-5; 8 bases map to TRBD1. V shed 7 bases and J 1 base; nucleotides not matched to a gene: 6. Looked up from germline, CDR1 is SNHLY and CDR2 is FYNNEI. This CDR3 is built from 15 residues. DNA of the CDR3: TGTGCCAGCAACCCGACAGGGGTGAGCAATCAGCCCCAGCATTTT. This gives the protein CASNPTGVSNQPQHF. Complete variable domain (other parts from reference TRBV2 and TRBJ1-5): EPEVTQTPSHQVTQMGQEVILRCVPISNHLYFYWYRQILGQKVEFLVSFYNNEISEKSEIFDDQFSVERPDGSNFTLKIRSTKLEDSAMYFCASNPTGVSNQPQHFGDGTRLSIL.

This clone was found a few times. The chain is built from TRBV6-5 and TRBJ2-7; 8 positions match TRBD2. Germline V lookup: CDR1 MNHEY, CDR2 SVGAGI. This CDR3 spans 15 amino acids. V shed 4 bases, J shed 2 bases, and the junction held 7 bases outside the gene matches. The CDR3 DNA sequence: TGTGCCAGCAGTTCGTCAGCGGGAGCGACCTACGAGCAGTACTTC. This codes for CASSSSAGATYEQYF.

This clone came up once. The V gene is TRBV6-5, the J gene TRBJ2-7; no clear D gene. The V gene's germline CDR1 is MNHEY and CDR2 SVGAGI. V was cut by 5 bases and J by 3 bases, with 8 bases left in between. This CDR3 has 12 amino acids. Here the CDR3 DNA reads TGTGCCAGCAGTCTTAATAGCTACGAGCAGTACTTC. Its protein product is CASSLNSYEQYF.

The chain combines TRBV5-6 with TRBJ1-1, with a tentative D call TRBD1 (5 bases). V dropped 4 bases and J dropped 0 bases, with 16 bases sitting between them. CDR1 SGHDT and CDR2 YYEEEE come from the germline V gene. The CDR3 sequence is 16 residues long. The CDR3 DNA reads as TGTGCCAGCAGCATCCAGGGACTAGTAATGAACACTGAAGCTTTCTTT. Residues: CASSIQGLVMNTEAFF.

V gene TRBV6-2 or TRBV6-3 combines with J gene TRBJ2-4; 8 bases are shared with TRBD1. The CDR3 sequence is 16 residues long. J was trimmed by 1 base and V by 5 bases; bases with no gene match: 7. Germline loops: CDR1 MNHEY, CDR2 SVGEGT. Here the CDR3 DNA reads TGTGCCAGCAGTGAGGCGGGACAGGTGGCCAAAAACATTCAGTACTTC. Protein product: CASSEAGQVAKNIQYF.

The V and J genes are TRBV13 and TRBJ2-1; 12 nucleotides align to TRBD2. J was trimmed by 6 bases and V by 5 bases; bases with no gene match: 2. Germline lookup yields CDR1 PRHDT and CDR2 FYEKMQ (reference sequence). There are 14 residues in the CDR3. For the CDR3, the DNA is TGTGCCAGCAGCCTGACTAGCGGGAGCAATGAGCAGTTCTTC. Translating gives CASSLTSGSNEQFF. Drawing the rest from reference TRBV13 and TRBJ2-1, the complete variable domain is AAGVIQSPRHLIKEKRETATLKCYPIPRHDTVYWYQQGPGQDPQFLISFYEKMQSDKGSIPDRFSAQQFSDYHSELNMSSLELGDSALYFCASSLTSGSNEQFFGPGTRLTVL.

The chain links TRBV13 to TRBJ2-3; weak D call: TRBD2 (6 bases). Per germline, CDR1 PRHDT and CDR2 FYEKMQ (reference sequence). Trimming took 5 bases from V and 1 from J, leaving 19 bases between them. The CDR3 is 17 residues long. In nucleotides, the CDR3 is TGTGCCAGCAGCCGCAGGAAAGGACTACCGGGCACAGATACGCAGTATTTT. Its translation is CASSRRKGLPGTDTQYF.

The CDR3 sequence is CASSPRPSGANVLTF. For the CDR3, the DNA is TGTGCCAGCAGTCCTAGACCCAGTGGGGCCAACGTCCTGACTTTC. The chain uses TRBV28 and TRBJ2-6; D ambiguous. The CDR3 sequence is 15 residues long. Trimming shortened V by 5 bases and J by 3 bases, and 11 bases separated the two germline ends. Per germline, CDR1 MDHEN and CDR2 SYDVKM. Full variable domain (remainder filled in from reference TRBV28 and TRBJ2-6): DVKVTQSSRYLVKRTGEKVFLECVQDMDHENMFWYRQDPGLGLRLIYFSYDVKMKEKGDIPEGYSVSREKKERFSLILESASTNQTSMYLCASSPRPSGANVLTFGAGSRLTVL.

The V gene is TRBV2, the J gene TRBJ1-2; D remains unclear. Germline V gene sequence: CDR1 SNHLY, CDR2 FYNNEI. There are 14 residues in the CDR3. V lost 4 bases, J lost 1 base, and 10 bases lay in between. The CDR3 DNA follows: TGTGCCAGCAGTGCAGGCATTAGTAACTATGGCTACACCTTC. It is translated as CASSAGISNYGYTF.

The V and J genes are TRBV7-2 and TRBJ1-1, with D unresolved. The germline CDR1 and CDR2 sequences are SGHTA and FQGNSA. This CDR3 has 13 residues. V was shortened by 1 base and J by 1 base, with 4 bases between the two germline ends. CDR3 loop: CASSLGANTEAFF. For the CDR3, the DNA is TGTGCCAGCAGCTTAGGGGCGAACACTGAAGCTTTCTTT.